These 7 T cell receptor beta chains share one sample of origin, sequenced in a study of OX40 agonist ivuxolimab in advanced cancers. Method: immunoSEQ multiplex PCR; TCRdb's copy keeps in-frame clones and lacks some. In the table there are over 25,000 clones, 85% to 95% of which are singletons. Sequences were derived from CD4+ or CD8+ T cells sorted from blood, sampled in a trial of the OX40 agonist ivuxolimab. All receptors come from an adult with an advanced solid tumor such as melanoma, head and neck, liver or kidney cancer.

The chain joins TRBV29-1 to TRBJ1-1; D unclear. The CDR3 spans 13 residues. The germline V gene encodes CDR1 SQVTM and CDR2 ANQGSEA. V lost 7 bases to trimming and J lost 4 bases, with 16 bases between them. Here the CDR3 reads CSASPGMGTEAFF. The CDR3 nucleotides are TGCAGCGCCTCACCGGGAATGGGCACTGAAGCTTTCTTT.

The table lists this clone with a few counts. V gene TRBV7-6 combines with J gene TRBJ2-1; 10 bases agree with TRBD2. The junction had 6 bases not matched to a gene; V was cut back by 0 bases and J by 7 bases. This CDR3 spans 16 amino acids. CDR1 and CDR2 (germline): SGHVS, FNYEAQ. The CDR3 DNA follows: TGTGCCAGCAGCTTAGCGCCAGCGGGAGGGTTTAATGAGCAGTTCTTC. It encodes CASSLAPAGGFNEQFF.

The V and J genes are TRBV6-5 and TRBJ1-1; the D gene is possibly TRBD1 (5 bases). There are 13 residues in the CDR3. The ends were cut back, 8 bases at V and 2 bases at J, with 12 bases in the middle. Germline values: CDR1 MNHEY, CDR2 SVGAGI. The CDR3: CASGRGPNTEAFF. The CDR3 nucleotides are TGTGCCAGCGGGAGGGGCCCTAACACTGAAGCTTTCTTT.

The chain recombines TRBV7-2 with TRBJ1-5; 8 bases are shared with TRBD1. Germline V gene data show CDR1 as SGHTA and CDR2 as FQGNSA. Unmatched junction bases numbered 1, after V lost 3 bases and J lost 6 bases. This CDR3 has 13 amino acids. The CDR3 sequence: CASSFRGPQPQHF. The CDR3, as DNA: TGTGCCAGCAGCTTCAGGGGGCCTCAGCCCCAGCATTTT.

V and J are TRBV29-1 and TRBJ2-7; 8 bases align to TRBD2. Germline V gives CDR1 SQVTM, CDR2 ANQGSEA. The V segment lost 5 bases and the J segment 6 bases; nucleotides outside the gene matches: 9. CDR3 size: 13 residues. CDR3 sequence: CSVRRVAGIEQYF. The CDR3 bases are TGCAGCGTTAGGAGGGTAGCGGGGATCGAGCAGTACTTC.

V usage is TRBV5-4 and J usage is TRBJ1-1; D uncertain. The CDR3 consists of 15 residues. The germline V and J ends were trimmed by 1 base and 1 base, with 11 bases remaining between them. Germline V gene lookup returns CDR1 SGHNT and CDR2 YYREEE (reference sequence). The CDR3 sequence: CASSLSGVGNTEAFF. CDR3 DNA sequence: TGTGCCAGCAGCTTGTCGGGTGTGGGGAACACTGAAGCTTTCTTT.

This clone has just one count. DNA for the CDR3: TGTGCCAGCAGCCCAGACAGTTTCTACGAGCAGTACTTC. This sequence encodes CASSPDSFYEQYF. The rearrangement joins TRBV7-6 to TRBJ2-7; weak D call: TRBD1 (5 bases). There are 13 residues in the CDR3. V shed 5 bases and J shed 3 bases, with 11 bases lying between them. The V gene's germline CDR1 is SGHVS and CDR2 FNYEAQ.